These 30 T cell receptor beta chains came from one sample sequenced in a study of shared clonotypes between healthy human individuals. Assay used: immunoSEQ multiplex PCR; TCRdb lists only in-frame clones, some missing. The top ten clones hold around 1.4% of a sample with about 1 million clones, approximately 70% of them seen once. What was sequenced was memory CD4+ T cells sorted from blood. Specified subset: CD45RA-negative fraction. The receptors derive from a man in his late teens or twenties in good health.

V and J are TRBV11-3 and TRBJ2-1, with TRBD1 identical over 9 bases. The CDR3 loop spans 17 amino acids. The ends lost 2 bases at V and 4 bases at J; junction bases unmatched: 9. Germline V lookup: CDR1 SGHNT, CDR2 YENEEA. CDR3 nucleotide sequence: TGTGCCAGCAGCTTACAAGGGGGACAGGGACCTTACAATGAGCAGTTCTTC. Its protein product is CASSLQGGQGPYNEQFF.

Of note for this clone: At the DNA level, this CDR3 is encoded by other sequences in the same sample as well. The J gene is TRBJ1-4, the V gene TRBV11-2; 7 bases agree with TRBD1. The CDR3 has 15 amino acids. J lost 0 bases, V lost 2 bases, and 0 bases had no gene match. The germline V gene has CDR1 SGHAT and CDR2 FQNNGV. As DNA, the CDR3 is TGTGCCAGCAGCTTACAGGGGGCAACTAATGAAAAACTGTTTTTT. This encodes CASSLQGATNEKLFF.

The V and J genes are TRBV5-1 and TRBJ2-5, with D perhaps matching TRBD1 (6 bases). CDR3 size: 14 residues. V was clipped by 0 bases and J by 5 bases, with 11 bases between them. Germline V gene sequence: CDR1 SGHRS, CDR2 YFSETQ. This CDR3 is CASSLAQGWETQYF. In DNA, the CDR3 is TGCGCCAGCAGCTTGGCTCAGGGGTGGGAGACCCAGTACTTC.

The chain combines TRBV7-2 with TRBJ2-7; no clear D. The V and J ends lost 5 bases and 6 bases respectively, with 17 bases between them. The CDR3 has 14 residues. Germline CDR1 SGHTA, CDR2 FQGNSA. CDR3 region: CASSPRSPGFEQYF. CDR3 sequence (DNA): TGTGCCAGCAGCCCCCGGTCTCCTGGGTTCGAGCAGTACTTC.

This clone was observed once. The V and J genes are TRBV4-1 and TRBJ2-4, with D possibly being TRBD2 (7 bases). The CDR3 is 14 residues long. V was shortened by 0 bases and J by 14 bases, with 17 bases between the two germline ends. Germline values: CDR1 MGHRA, CDR2 YSYEKL. DNA of the CDR3: TGCGCCAGCAGCCAAGATAGGGGGGGACGTATCAAGTACTTC. It encodes CASSQDRGGRIKYF.

The chain couples TRBV10-3 to TRBJ2-1; 10 positions match TRBD2. Germline V gene lookup returns CDR1 ENHRY and CDR2 SYGVKD. The CDR3 extends over 16 amino acids. With 6 bases clipped from V and 2 bases from J, the junction kept 7 bases outside the gene matches. CDR3 in DNA: TGTGCCATCAGAGAAACCGGGACTAGCGCCTACAATGAGCAGTTCTTC. This translates into CAIRETGTSAYNEQFF.

This rearrangement joins TRBV7-4 to TRBJ1-5; 8 bases map to TRBD1. J lost 1 base, V lost 5 bases, and 25 bases had no gene match. This CDR3 contains 22 residues. Germline CDR1 is SGHVT and CDR2 is SQSDAQ. As DNA, the CDR3 is TGTGCCAGCAGCCATTATTCCAAGAGGACAGGGTTTAAAGGTGGGAGCAATCAGCCCCAGCATTTT. It codes for CASSHYSKRTGFKGGSNQPQHF.

The chain has TRBV6-6 and TRBJ1-1; a weak D match, TRBD1 (5 bases). Trimming took off 4 bases at V and 0 bases at J, with 9 bases between the two ends. The CDR3 length is 14 residues. Germline assignment: CDR1 MNHNY and CDR2 SVGAGI (reference sequence). The CDR3 sequence is CASSSQGMNTEAFF. CDR3 nucleotides: TGTGCCAGCAGTTCTCAGGGAATGAACACTGAAGCTTTCTTT.

The gene calls are TRBV4-3 and TRBJ2-2; D call uncertain. CDR3 length: 14 amino acids. Trimming cost V 1 base and J 0 bases, with 3 bases left between them. Germline loops: CDR1 LGHNA, CDR2 YSLEER. The CDR3 DNA reads TGCGCCAGCAGCCAAGGTGCGAACACCGGGGAGCTGTTTTTT. Its protein is CASSQGANTGELFF.

The V and J genes are TRBV6-5 and TRBJ1-2; D is uncertain. From germline, CDR1 is MNHEY and CDR2 SVGAGI. The CDR3 sequence is 12 residues long. Trimming removed 5 bases at V and 8 bases at J, with 12 bases between. In DNA form, the CDR3 reads TGTGCCAGCAGTACGTTGGGGAGGGGCTACACCTTC. Its protein is CASSTLGRGYTF.

As concerns this clone: This sample includes further DNA sequences coding for the same CDR3. The chain links TRBV18 to TRBJ1-2; D might be TRBD1 (5 bases). The CDR3 contains 14 residues. The V end lost 3 bases, the J end lost 2 bases, and 10 bases lay between the germline ends. Germline V gene sequence: CDR1 KGHSH, CDR2 LQKENI. CDR3 nucleotide sequence: TGTGCCAGCTCACCCGGGACGGACAACTATGGCTACACCTTC. Protein product: CASSPGTDNYGYTF.

The chain recombines TRBV6-6 with TRBJ1-2; no firm D call. CDR3 length equals 13 residues. The V end lost 6 bases, the J end lost 2 bases, and 10 bases lay between the germline ends. Germline V lookup: CDR1 MNHNY, CDR2 SVGAGI (reference sequence). CDR3 in amino acids: CASSLDGNYGYTF. Written as DNA, the CDR3 is TGTGCCAGCAGCCTCGACGGAAACTATGGCTACACCTTC.

The rearrangement uses TRBV15 and TRBJ1-4, with 8 bases that match TRBD1. V was pared by 5 bases and J by 1 base, with 9 bases of the junction left unmatched. The CDR3 runs to 17 residues. Germline V gene sequence: CDR1 LNHNV, CDR2 YYDKDF (reference sequence). CDR3 sequence (DNA): TGTGCCACCAGCTTCCGAGCTACAGGGGGAACTAATGAAAAACTGTTTTTT. Its translation is CATSFRATGGTNEKLFF. The full variable domain, rest sourced from reference TRBV15 and TRBJ1-4, is DAMVIQNPRYQVTQFGKPVTLSCSQTLNHNVMYWYQQKSSQAPKLLFHYYDKDFNNEADTPDNFQSRRPNTSFCFLDIRSPGLGDTAMYLCATSFRATGGTNEKLFFGSGTQLSVL.

The V gene is TRBV7-2, the J gene TRBJ2-5, with 9 bases fitting TRBD2. The V and J ends lost 5 bases and 4 bases, in that order; junction bases with no gene match: 8. This CDR3 is 15 amino acids long. From germline, CDR1 is SGHTA and CDR2 FQGNSA. The CDR3 region has the DNA TGTGCCAGCAGCAGCCGGGCGGGGGGGAGAGAGACCCAGTACTTC. Translating gives CASSSRAGGRETQYF.

CDR3 DNA: TGTGCCAGTAGCGGACAGGGGGCAGAGTCACCCCTCCACTTT. Amino acids: CASSGQGAESPLHF. This chain joins TRBV19 and TRBJ1-6, with 11 bases that match TRBD1. In germline, CDR1 is LNHDA, CDR2 SQIVND (reference sequence). This CDR3 has 14 amino acids. J gave up 10 bases and V 6 bases, and 5 bases lay outside the gene matches.

The chain has TRBV5-1 and TRBJ2-5; TRBD2 aligns across 13 bases. V lost 3 bases, J lost 3 bases, and 8 bases stayed unmatched. CDR3 length: 17 amino acids. CDR1 and CDR2 from the germline V gene are SGHRS and YFSETQ. CDR3 residues: CASSSVPTSGGKETQYF. The DNA of the CDR3 is TGCGCCAGCAGCTCAGTCCCGACTAGCGGGGGGAAAGAGACCCAGTACTTC.

The chain is built from TRBV5-1 and TRBJ2-3, with D unresolved. Germline V gene lookup returns CDR1 SGHRS and CDR2 YFSETQ. V lost 4 bases, J lost 7 bases, and 22 bases lay in between. The CDR3 covers 16 residues. The DNA for the CDR3 is TGCGCCAGCAGCGGGCCGGCCGAAAGCTTTAGGAATACGCAGTATTTT. Translating gives CASSGPAESFRNTQYF.

This clone came up once. The rearrangement joins TRBV5-1 to TRBJ2-7; 9 bases are shared with TRBD1. Germline V gene data show CDR1 as SGHRS and CDR2 as YFSETQ. CDR3 length: 17 amino acids. V lost 3 bases and J lost 2; bases outside the gene matches: 12. Here the CDR3 DNA reads TGCGCCAGCAGCTGGGGCGTGGGGACAGGGAAAGCCTACGAGCAGTACTTC. Translating it yields CASSWGVGTGKAYEQYF.

The chain recombines TRBV4-3 with TRBJ2-5; D uncertain. Trimming pared 2 bases from V and 2 bases from J, leaving 9 bases between. CDR1 LGHNA and CDR2 YSLEER come from the germline V gene. CDR3 size: 14 residues. The CDR3 sequence is CASSQSREQETQYF. As DNA, the CDR3 is TGCGCCAGCAGCCAAAGTAGAGAACAAGAGACCCAGTACTTC.

The rearrangement uses TRBV28 and TRBJ2-2, with TRBD1 matching over 7 bases. This CDR3 comprises 15 residues. The germline gives CDR1 MDHEN, CDR2 SYDVKM. The V and J ends lost 2 bases and 4 bases, in that order; junction bases with no gene match: 4. The CDR3 sequence is CASSLGTVGTGELFF. DNA of the CDR3: TGTGCCAGCAGTTTAGGGACAGTGGGCACCGGGGAGCTGTTTTTT.

The rearrangement links TRBV6-6 to TRBJ2-7, with TRBD1 matching 8 bases. There are 15 residues in the CDR3. Germline trimming cut 6 bases from V and 3 bases from J; bases unmatched to any gene: 10. Germline V gives CDR1 MNHNY, CDR2 SVGAGI (reference sequence). The CDR3 DNA is TGTGCCAGCAGCCTCACCGGGACAGGCAACTACGAGCAGTACTTC. Amino acids: CASSLTGTGNYEQYF.

This clone was picked up a small number of times. The chain is built from TRBV30 and TRBJ1-1; D remains ambiguous. This CDR3 contains 11 residues. Trimming removed 4 bases at V and 4 bases at J, with 7 bases between. Germline-derived CDR1 and CDR2 are GTSNPN and SVGIG (reference sequence). CDR3 nucleotides: TGTGCCTGGAACAGTATCACTGAAGCTTTCTTT. Protein sequence: CAWNSITEAFF. The whole variable domain, filled in from reference TRBV30 and TRBJ1-1, reads SQTIHQWPATLVQPVGSPLSLECTVEGTSNPNLYWYRQAAGRGLQLLFYSVGIGQISSEVPQNLSASRPQDRQFILSSKKLLLSDSGFYLCAWNSITEAFFGQGTRLTVV.

CDR3 DNA sequence: TGTGCCAGTAGTATGTCCTGGGTGGTTTACGATTCACCCCTCCACTTT. Encoded protein: CASSMSWVVYDSPLHF. The rearrangement joins TRBV19 to TRBJ1-6; D call uncertain. The CDR3 covers 16 residues. Trimming stripped 3 bases from V and 8 bases from J, with 17 bases between. Looked up from germline, CDR1 is LNHDA and CDR2 is SQIVND (reference sequence).

The chain is built from TRBV5-4 and TRBJ2-3; TRBD2 aligns across 10 bases. V shed 3 bases and J 6 bases; nucleotides not matched to a gene: 4. The CDR3 sequence is 14 residues long. CDR1 SGHNT and CDR2 YYREEE come from the germline V gene (reference sequence). The CDR3 DNA is TGTGCCAGCAGCTCTAGCGGGGGCAGGGATACGCAGTATTTT. This sequence encodes CASSSSGGRDTQYF.

The chain carries TRBV5-1 and TRBJ2-5; TRBD1 matches at 10 bases. With V trimmed by 0 bases and J by 7 bases, 6 bases remained unmatched. CDR1 SGHRS and CDR2 YFSETQ come from the germline V gene. The CDR3 length is 15 residues. The CDR3 DNA follows: TGCGCCAGCAGCTTGGCCGGGACAGGGGAGCGGACCCAGTACTTC. This encodes CASSLAGTGERTQYF.

The sample holds one count of this clone. This CDR3 is CASSKDGTGNNEQFF. In DNA, the CDR3 is TGTGCCAGCAGTAAGGACGGGACGGGGAACAATGAGCAGTTCTTC. The chain uses TRBV2 and TRBJ2-1; the D gene could be TRBD1 or TRBD2 (5 bases each). V lost 5 bases, J lost 5 bases, and 16 bases lay in between. Germline V gene lookup returns CDR1 SNHLY and CDR2 FYNNEI. The CDR3 loop spans 15 amino acids.

This chain connects TRBV9 to TRBJ2-7; possibly TRBD2 for D (6 bases). Germline CDR1 and CDR2: SGDLS and YYNGEE. The CDR3 spans 15 residues. V lost 2 bases and J 3 bases, leaving 15 bases between the germline ends. The DNA for the CDR3 is TGTGCCAGCAGCGTCACCGCCGGGACTTTCTACGAGCAGTACTTC. As protein: CASSVTAGTFYEQYF.

This clone showed up just once. The chain couples TRBV9 to TRBJ2-3; 7 bases are shared with TRBD1. The ends lost 4 bases at V and 2 bases at J; junction bases unmatched: 7. The CDR3 loop spans 15 amino acids. From germline, CDR1 is SGDLS and CDR2 YYNGEE. The CDR3 is CASSFWDRITDTQYF. The CDR3 DNA sequence: TGTGCCAGCAGCTTTTGGGACAGAATCACAGATACGCAGTATTTT. Together with reference TRBV9 and TRBJ2-3, the CDR3 gives the full variable domain: DSGVTQTPKHLITATGQRVTLRCSPRSGDLSVYWYQQSLDQGLQFLIQYYNGEERAKGNILERFSAQQFPDLHSELNLSSLELGDSALYFCASSFWDRITDTQYFGPGTRLTVL.

J is TRBJ2-7 and V is TRBV18, with D possibly being TRBD2 (5 bases). V lost 6 bases to trimming and J lost 6 bases, with 15 bases between them. CDR1 KGHSH and CDR2 LQKENI come from the germline V gene. The CDR3 extends over 13 amino acids. The CDR3 spells CASSEGVFGEQYF. The DNA of the CDR3 is TGTGCCAGCTCTGAGGGCGTTTTCGGCGAGCAGTACTTC.

The chain couples TRBV6-1 to TRBJ2-7; 14 positions agree with TRBD2. Germline V lookup: CDR1 MNHNS, CDR2 SASEGT. This CDR3 is 15 amino acids long. J was trimmed by 2 bases and V by 4 bases; bases with no gene match: 1. CDR3: CASSGTSGGPYEQYF. In DNA form, the CDR3 reads TGTGCCAGCAGTGGGACTAGCGGGGGGCCCTACGAGCAGTACTTC.